This T cell receptor beta chain was recovered during a study of early T cells in non-severe SARS-CoV-2 infection. Study conclusions and caveats: Matching against VDJdb likely underestimated virus-specific expansions, favoring anti-spike CD8.

TCRdb reprocessed the 5' RACE reads via MiXCR and lists one record per CDR3 protein. The profile shows roughly 40,000 distinct CDR3 sequences, over 9% of them singletons. This clonotype was counted only a few times. Its antigen is as yet unknown. Sequencing was performed on whole blood. This clonotype was obtained from an adult who was a healthcare worker with PCR-confirmed SARS-CoV-2 infection or an uninfected control (not recorded which).

The CDR3 bases are TGCAGTGTCCCGGGACCTCCATGGGAGACCCAGTACTTC. Translating it yields CSVPGPPWETQYF. The chain uses TRBV20-1 and TRBJ2-5, with D perhaps matching TRBD1 or TRBD2 (5 bases each). In germline, CDR1 is DFQATT, CDR2 SNEGSKA (reference sequence). Trimming stripped 7 bases from V and 5 bases from J, with 17 bases between. The length of the CDR3 is 13 residues.